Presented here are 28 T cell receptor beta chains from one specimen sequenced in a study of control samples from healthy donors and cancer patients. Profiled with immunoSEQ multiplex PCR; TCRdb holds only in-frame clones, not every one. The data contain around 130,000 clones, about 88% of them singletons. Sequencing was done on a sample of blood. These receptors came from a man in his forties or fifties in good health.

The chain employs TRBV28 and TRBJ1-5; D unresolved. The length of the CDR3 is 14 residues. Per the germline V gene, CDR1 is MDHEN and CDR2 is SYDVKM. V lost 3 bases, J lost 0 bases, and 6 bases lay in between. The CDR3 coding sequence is TGTGCCAGCAGTTTTTCGGATAGCAATCAGCCCCAGCATTTT. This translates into CASSFSDSNQPQHF. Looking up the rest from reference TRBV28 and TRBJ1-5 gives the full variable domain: DVKVTQSSRYLVKRTGEKVFLECVQDMDHENMFWYRQDPGLGLRLIYFSYDVKMKEKGDIPEGYSVSREKKERFSLILESASTNQTSMYLCASSFSDSNQPQHFGDGTRLSIL.

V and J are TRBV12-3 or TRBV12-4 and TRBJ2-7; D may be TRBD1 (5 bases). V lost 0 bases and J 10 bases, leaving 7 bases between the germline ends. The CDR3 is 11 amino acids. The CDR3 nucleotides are TGTGCCAGCAGTTTAGCAGGACACCAGTACTTC. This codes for CASSLAGHQYF.

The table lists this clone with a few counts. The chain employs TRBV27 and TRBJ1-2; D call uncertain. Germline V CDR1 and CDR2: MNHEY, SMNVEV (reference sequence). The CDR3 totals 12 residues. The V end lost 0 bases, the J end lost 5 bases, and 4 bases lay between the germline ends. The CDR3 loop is CASSLSGYGYTF. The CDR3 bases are TGTGCCAGCAGTTTATCAGGGTATGGCTACACCTTC.

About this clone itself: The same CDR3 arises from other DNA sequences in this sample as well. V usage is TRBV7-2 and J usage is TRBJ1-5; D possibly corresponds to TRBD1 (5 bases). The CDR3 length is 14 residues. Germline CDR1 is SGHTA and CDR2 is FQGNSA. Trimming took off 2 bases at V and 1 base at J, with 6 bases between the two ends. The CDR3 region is CASSLRQSNQPQHF. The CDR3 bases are TGTGCCAGCAGCTTACGACAGAGCAATCAGCCCCAGCATTTT.

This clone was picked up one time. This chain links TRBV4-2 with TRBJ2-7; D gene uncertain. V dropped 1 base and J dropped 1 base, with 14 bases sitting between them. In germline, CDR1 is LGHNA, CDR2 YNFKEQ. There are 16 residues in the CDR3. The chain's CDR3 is CASSQVSAIGSYEQYF. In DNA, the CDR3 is TGTGCCAGCAGCCAAGTATCTGCAATCGGGTCCTACGAGCAGTACTTC.

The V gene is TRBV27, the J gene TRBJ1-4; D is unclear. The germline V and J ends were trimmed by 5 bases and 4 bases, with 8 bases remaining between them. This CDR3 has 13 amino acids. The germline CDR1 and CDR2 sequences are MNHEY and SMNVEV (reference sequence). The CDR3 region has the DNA TGTGCCAGCAGTATCGTCTTTAATGAAAAACTGTTTTTT. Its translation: CASSIVFNEKLFF.

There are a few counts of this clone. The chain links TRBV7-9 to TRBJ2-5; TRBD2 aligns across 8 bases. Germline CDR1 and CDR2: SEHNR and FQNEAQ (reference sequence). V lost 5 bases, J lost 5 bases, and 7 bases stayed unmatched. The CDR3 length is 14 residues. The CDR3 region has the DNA TGTGCCAGCAGCCAAAACGGGGGGGCGGAGACCCAGTACTTC. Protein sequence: CASSQNGGAETQYF.

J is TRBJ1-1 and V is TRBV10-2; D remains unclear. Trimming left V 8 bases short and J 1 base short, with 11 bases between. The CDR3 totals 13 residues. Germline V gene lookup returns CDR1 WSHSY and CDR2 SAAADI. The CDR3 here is CASRETENTEAFF. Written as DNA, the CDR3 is TGCGCCAGCCGCGAAACAGAGAACACTGAAGCTTTCTTT.

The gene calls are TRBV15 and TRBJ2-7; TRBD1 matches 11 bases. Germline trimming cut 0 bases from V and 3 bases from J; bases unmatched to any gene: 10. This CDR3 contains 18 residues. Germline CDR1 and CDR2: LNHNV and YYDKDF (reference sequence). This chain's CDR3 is CATSRDRGGGTGGYEQYF. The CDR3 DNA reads TGTGCCACCAGCAGAGATAGAGGAGGCGGGACAGGGGGCTACGAGCAGTACTTC.

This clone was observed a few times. The CDR3 DNA is TGTGCCAGCAGTTGGGACAGGGTGTCCAGTGGACCCCTCCACTTT. It translates to CASSWDRVSSGPLHF. The chain couples TRBV6-5 to TRBJ1-6, with 9 positions matching TRBD1. The CDR3 runs to 15 residues. The germline V gene encodes CDR1 MNHEY and CDR2 SVGAGI. The V segment lost 4 bases and the J segment 12 bases; nucleotides outside the gene matches: 10.

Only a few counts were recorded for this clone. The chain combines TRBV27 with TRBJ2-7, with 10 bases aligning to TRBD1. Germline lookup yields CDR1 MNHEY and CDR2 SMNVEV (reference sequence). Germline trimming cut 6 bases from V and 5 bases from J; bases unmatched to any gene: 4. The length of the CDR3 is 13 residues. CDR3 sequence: CASSSTGGNEQYF. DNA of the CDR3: TGTGCCAGCAGCTCGACAGGGGGCAACGAGCAGTACTTC.

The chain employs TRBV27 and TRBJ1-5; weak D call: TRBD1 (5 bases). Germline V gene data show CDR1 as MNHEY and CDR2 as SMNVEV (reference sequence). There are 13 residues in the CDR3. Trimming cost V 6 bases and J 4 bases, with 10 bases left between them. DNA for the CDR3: TGTGCCAGCAGCTCGGGGGTAAATCAGCCCCAGCATTTT. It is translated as CASSSGVNQPQHF.

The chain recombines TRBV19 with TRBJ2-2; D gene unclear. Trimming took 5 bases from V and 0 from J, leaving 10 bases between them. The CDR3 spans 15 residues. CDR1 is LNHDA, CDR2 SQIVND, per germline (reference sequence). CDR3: CASSGNWPNTGELFF. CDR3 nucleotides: TGTGCCAGTAGTGGGAACTGGCCGAACACCGGGGAGCTGTTTTTT.

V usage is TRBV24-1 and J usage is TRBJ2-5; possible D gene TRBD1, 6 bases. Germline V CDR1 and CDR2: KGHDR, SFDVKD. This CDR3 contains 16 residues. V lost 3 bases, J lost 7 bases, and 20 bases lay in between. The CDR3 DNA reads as TGTGCCACCAGTGATCTTTGGGGACACCTGAAAGGGACCCAGTACTTC. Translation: CATSDLWGHLKGTQYF.

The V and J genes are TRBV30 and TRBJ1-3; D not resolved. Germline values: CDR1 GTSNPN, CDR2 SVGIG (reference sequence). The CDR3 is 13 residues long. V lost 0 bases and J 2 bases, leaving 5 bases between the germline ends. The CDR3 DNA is TGTGCCTGGAGTGTACTCCCTGGAAACACCATATATTTT. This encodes CAWSVLPGNTIYF.

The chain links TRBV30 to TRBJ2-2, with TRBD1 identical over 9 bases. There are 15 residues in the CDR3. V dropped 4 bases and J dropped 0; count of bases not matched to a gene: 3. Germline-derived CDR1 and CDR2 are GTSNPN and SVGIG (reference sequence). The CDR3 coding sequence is TGTGCCTGGAACCGACAGGGGGCGAACACCGGGGAGCTGTTTTTT. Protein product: CAWNRQGANTGELFF.

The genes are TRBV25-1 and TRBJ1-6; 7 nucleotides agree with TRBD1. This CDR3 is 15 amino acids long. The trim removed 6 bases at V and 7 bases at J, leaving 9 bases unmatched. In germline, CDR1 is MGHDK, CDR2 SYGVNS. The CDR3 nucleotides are TGTGCCAGCAGCACAGGGGTTGTAGAAAATTCACCCCTCCACTTT. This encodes CASSTGVVENSPLHF. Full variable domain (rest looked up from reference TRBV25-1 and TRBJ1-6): EADIYQTPRYLVIGTGKKITLECSQTMGHDKMYWYQQDPGMELHLIHYSYGVNSTEKGDLSSESTVSRIRTEHFPLTLESARPSHTSQYLCASSTGVVENSPLHFGNGTRLTVT.

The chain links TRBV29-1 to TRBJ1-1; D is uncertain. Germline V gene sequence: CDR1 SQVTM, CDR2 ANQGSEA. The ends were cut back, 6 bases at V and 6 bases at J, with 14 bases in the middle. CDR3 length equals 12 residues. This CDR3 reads CSVSGQLAEAFF. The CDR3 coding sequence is TGCAGCGTCTCTGGGCAGCTTGCTGAAGCTTTCTTT. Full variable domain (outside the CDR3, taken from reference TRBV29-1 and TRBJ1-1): SAVISQKPSRDICQRGTSLTIQCQVDSQVTMMFWYRQQPGQSLTLIATANQGSEATYESGFVIDKFPISRPNLTFSTLTVSNMSPEDSSIYLCSVSGQLAEAFFGQGTRLTVV.

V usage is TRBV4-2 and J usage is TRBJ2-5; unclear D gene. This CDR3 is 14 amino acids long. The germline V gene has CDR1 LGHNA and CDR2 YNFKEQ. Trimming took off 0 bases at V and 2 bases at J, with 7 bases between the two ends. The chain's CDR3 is CASSQDHGQETQYF. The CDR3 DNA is TGTGCCAGCAGCCAAGACCACGGGCAAGAGACCCAGTACTTC.

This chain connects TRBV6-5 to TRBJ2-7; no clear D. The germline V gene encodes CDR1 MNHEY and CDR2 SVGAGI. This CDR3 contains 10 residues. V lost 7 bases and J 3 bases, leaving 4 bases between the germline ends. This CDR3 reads CASNLYEQYF. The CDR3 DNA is TGTGCCAGCAACCTCTACGAGCAGTACTTC.

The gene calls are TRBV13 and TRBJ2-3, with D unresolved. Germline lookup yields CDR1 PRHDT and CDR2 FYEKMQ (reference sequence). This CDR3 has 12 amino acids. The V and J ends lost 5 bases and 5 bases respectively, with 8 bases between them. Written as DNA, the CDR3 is TGTGCCAGCAGCCTCCAGCGAGATACGCAGTATTTT. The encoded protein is CASSLQRDTQYF. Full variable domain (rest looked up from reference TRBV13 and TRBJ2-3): AAGVIQSPRHLIKEKRETATLKCYPIPRHDTVYWYQQGPGQDPQFLISFYEKMQSDKGSIPDRFSAQQFSDYHSELNMSSLELGDSALYFCASSLQRDTQYFGPGTRLTVL.

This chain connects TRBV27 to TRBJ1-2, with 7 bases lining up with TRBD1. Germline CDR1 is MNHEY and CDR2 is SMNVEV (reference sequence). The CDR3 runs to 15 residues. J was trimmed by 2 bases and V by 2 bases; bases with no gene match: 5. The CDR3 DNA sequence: TGTGCCAGCAGTTTAGGGCAGGGGGGGAACTATGGCTACACCTTC. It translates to CASSLGQGGNYGYTF.

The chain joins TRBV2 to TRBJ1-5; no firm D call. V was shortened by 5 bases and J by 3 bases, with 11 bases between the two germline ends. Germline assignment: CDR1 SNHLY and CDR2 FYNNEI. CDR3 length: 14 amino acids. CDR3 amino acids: CASSPWGTNQPQHF. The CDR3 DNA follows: TGTGCCAGCAGTCCTTGGGGTACCAATCAGCCCCAGCATTTT.

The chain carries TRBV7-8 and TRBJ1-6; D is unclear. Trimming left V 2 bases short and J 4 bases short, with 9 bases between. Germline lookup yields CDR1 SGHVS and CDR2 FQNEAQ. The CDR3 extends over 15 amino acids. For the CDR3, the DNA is TGTGCCAGCAGCTTATCGACAAATTATAATTCACCCCTCCACTTT. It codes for CASSLSTNYNSPLHF.

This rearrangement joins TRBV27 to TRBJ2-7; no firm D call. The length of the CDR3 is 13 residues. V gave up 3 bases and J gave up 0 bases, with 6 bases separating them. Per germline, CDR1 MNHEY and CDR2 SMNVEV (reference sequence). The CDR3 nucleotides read TGTGCCAGCAGTTTTTCATTCTCCTACGAGCAGTACTTC. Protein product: CASSFSFSYEQYF.

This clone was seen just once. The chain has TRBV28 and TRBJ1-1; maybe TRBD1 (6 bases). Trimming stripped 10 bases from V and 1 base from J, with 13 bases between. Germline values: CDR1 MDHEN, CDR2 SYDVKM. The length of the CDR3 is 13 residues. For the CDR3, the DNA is TGTGCCACCACCTCGGACAGGAACACTGAAGCTTTCTTT. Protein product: CATTSDRNTEAFF. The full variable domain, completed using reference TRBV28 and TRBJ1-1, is DVKVTQSSRYLVKRTGEKVFLECVQDMDHENMFWYRQDPGLGLRLIYFSYDVKMKEKGDIPEGYSVSREKKERFSLILESASTNQTSMYLCATTSDRNTEAFFGQGTRLTVV.

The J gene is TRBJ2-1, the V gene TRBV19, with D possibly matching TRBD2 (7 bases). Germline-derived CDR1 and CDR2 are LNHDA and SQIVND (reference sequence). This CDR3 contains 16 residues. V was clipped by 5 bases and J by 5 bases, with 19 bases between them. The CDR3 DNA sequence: TGTGCCAGTAGTCCGAGGGGGGGTTTTTCCGACAATGAGCAGTTCTTC. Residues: CASSPRGGFSDNEQFF.

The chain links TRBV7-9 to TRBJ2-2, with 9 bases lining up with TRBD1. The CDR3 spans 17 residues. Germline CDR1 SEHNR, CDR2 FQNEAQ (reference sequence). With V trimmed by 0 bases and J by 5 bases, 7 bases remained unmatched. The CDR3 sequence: CASSLAPGQGLTGELFF. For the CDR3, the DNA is TGTGCCAGCAGCTTAGCTCCGGGACAGGGCTTGACCGGGGAGCTGTTTTTT.